A selection of T cell receptor beta chains follows, all from one sample in a study of blood T cell repertoires in COVID-19. The data were produced by immunoSEQ multiplex PCR, yet TCRdb's version contains in-frame clones alone and is incomplete. The sample lists hundreds of thousands of clones, 70% to 85% occurring once. The sequenced sample consisted of peripheral blood. The receptors were gathered from a man older than 75 with acute or convalescent COVID-19. The CDR3 runs from the conserved cysteine through the conserved F or W. A D gene is named only where the DNA matches it firmly. Not all rows give a size; the values are once, few, many and, for expanded clones, a class.

clone size: .; D gene: .; J gene: TRBJ1-5; V gene: TRBV19; CDR3 protein: CASSIPPDHWRQPQHF; CDR3 DNA: TGTGCCAGTAGTATCCCCCCCGACCATTGGAGGCAGCCCCAGCATTTT
clone size: .; D gene: TRBD1; J gene: TRBJ2-5; V gene: TRBV12-5; CDR3 protein: CASGSSRGLLKTQYF; CDR3 DNA: TGTGCTAGTGGTTCTTCCAGGGGGCTTTTAAAGACCCAGTACTTC
clone size: .; D gene: .; J gene: TRBJ2-7; V gene: TRBV28; CDR3 protein: CASSRKVPGEQYF; CDR3 DNA: TGTGCCAGCAGTAGAAAGGTTCCGGGGGAGCAGTACTTC
clone size: .; D gene: .; J gene: TRBJ2-7; V gene: TRBV24-1; CDR3 protein: CATSDPRTVGAYEQYF; CDR3 DNA: TGTGCCACCAGTGATCCCAGGACAGTGGGCGCGTACGAGCAGTACTTC
clone size: .; D gene: TRBD1; J gene: TRBJ2-7; V gene: TRBV3-1/TRBV3-2; CDR3 protein: CATQEQGGYEQYF; CDR3 DNA: TGTGCCACCCAGGAACAGGGGGGCTACGAGCAGTACTTC
clone size: .; D gene: TRBD1; J gene: TRBJ2-1; V gene: TRBV5-4; CDR3 protein: CASSSGQGAYNEQFF; CDR3 DNA: TGTGCCAGCAGCTCCGGACAGGGGGCGTACAATGAGCAGTTCTTC
clone size: once; D gene: .; J gene: TRBJ1-5; V gene: TRBV19; CDR3 protein: CASSAGNSNQPQHF; CDR3 DNA: TGTGCCAGTAGTGCGGGAAATAGCAATCAGCCCCAGCATTTT
clone size: .; D gene: .; J gene: TRBJ2-6; V gene: TRBV6-5; CDR3 protein: CAASRFSGANVLTF; CDR3 DNA: TGTGCCGCGTCCAGGTTCTCTGGGGCCAACGTCCTGACTTTC
clone size: .; D gene: .; J gene: TRBJ1-1; V gene: TRBV15; CDR3 protein: CATSRDGGRGASTEAFF; CDR3 DNA: TGTGCCACCAGCAGAGATGGGGGGAGGGGCGCGAGCACTGAAGCTTTCTTT
clone size: .; D gene: .; J gene: TRBJ2-7; V gene: TRBV3-1/TRBV3-2; CDR3 protein: CASSQDGRLVSYEQYF; CDR3 DNA: TGTGCCAGCAGCCAAGACGGCAGGCTGGTTTCGTACGAGCAGTACTTC
clone size: .; D gene: .; J gene: TRBJ1-4; V gene: TRBV20-1; CDR3 protein: CSASFRESNEKLFF; CDR3 DNA: TGCAGTGCTAGTTTCCGAGAGAGTAATGAAAAACTGTTTTTT
clone size: .; D gene: TRBD1; J gene: TRBJ1-5; V gene: TRBV27; CDR3 protein: CASSPRGASNQPQHF; CDR3 DNA: TGTGCCAGCAGTCCCAGGGGGGCAAGCAATCAGCCCCAGCATTTT
clone size: many; D gene: TRBD1; J gene: TRBJ1-5; V gene: TRBV19; CDR3 protein: CASSLGQWTLSNQPQHF; CDR3 DNA: TGTGCCAGTAGTTTGGGACAGTGGACCCTTAGCAATCAGCCCCAGCATTTT
clone size: .; D gene: TRBD1; J gene: TRBJ2-5; V gene: TRBV29-1; CDR3 protein: CSVEQGAQETQYF; CDR3 DNA: TGCAGCGTCGAACAGGGGGCCCAAGAGACCCAGTACTTC
clone size: .; D gene: .; J gene: TRBJ2-7; V gene: TRBV5-1; CDR3 protein: CASSVDIGSYEQYF; CDR3 DNA: TGCGCCAGCAGCGTGGACATCGGGTCCTACGAGCAGTACTTC
clone size: few; D gene: .; J gene: TRBJ1-5; V gene: TRBV19; CDR3 protein: CASSRGGQPQHF; CDR3 DNA: TGTGCCAGTAGTCGGGGGGGCCAGCCCCAGCATTTT
clone size: .; D gene: .; J gene: TRBJ2-1; V gene: TRBV11-3; CDR3 protein: CASSSLRNNEQFF; CDR3 DNA: TGTGCCAGCAGCTCTCTGCGGAACAATGAGCAGTTCTTC
clone size: .; D gene: TRBD2; J gene: TRBJ2-7; V gene: TRBV27; CDR3 protein: CNTRASGSYEQYF; CDR3 DNA: TGTAACACCCGGGCTAGCGGCTCCTACGAGCAGTACTTC
clone size: .; D gene: TRBD2; J gene: TRBJ2-7; V gene: TRBV30; CDR3 protein: CAWSVWGSGASYEQYF; CDR3 DNA: TGTGCCTGGAGTGTATGGGGTAGCGGGGCATCCTACGAGCAGTACTTC
clone size: once; D gene: .; J gene: TRBJ2-7; V gene: TRBV30; CDR3 protein: CAWSVMGTGREYF; CDR3 DNA: TGTGCCTGGAGTGTAATGGGTACGGGCAGGGAGTACTTC
clone size: once; D gene: TRBD1; J gene: TRBJ2-3; V gene: TRBV5-5; CDR3 protein: CASSLKDRGTDTQYF; CDR3 DNA: TGTGCCAGCAGCTTAAAGGACAGGGGCACAGATACGCAGTATTTT
clone size: .; D gene: TRBD1; J gene: TRBJ1-1; V gene: TRBV7-8; CDR3 protein: CASSLRGLEAFF; CDR3 DNA: TGTGCCAGCAGTCTAAGGGGGCTTGAAGCTTTCTTT
clone size: .; D gene: TRBD1; J gene: TRBJ1-1; V gene: TRBV11-2; CDR3 protein: CASRPWTGGTEAFF; CDR3 DNA: TGTGCCAGCAGACCCTGGACAGGGGGCACTGAAGCTTTCTTT
clone size: .; D gene: TRBD1; J gene: TRBJ1-2; V gene: TRBV5-1; CDR3 protein: CASNPGQGGSRGYTF; CDR3 DNA: TGCGCCAGCAACCCAGGACAGGGAGGGTCGAGGGGCTACACCTTC
clone size: .; D gene: .; J gene: TRBJ2-7; V gene: TRBV18; CDR3 protein: CASSPPGYEQYF; CDR3 DNA: TGTGCCAGCTCACCCCCGGGCTACGAGCAGTACTTC
clone size: .; D gene: TRBD1; J gene: TRBJ1-1; V gene: TRBV5-4; CDR3 protein: CASSLADRAGEAFF; CDR3 DNA: TGTGCCAGCAGCTTGGCGGACAGGGCCGGTGAAGCTTTCTTT
clone size: .; D gene: TRBD1; J gene: TRBJ1-6; V gene: TRBV4-2; CDR3 protein: CASSLHVGQGNNSPLHF; CDR3 DNA: TGTGCCAGCAGCCTCCATGTGGGACAGGGGAATAATTCACCCCTCCACTTT
clone size: .; D gene: TRBD2; J gene: TRBJ2-1; V gene: TRBV5-1; CDR3 protein: CASMARTSGNNYNEQFF; CDR3 DNA: TGCGCCAGCATGGCGAGGACTAGCGGGAACAACTACAATGAGCAGTTCTTC
clone size: .; D gene: TRBD1; J gene: TRBJ1-5; V gene: TRBV24-1; CDR3 protein: CATSDPGQGSQPQHF; CDR3 DNA: TGTGCCACCAGTGACCCCGGACAGGGAAGTCAGCCCCAGCATTTT
clone size: .; D gene: .; J gene: TRBJ2-2; V gene: TRBV28; CDR3 protein: CASSHGLGTGELFF; CDR3 DNA: TGTGCCAGCAGCCATGGACTGGGCACCGGGGAGCTGTTTTTT
clone size: few; D gene: .; J gene: TRBJ1-2; V gene: TRBV6-5; CDR3 protein: CASSYSYRLRGYTF; CDR3 DNA: TGTGCCAGCAGTTACTCCTACAGGCTCCGGGGCTACACCTTC
clone size: .; D gene: TRBD1; J gene: TRBJ2-6; V gene: TRBV7-2; CDR3 protein: CASSSGQGAGGANVLTF; CDR3 DNA: TGTGCCAGCAGCTCGGGACAGGGGGCGGGCGGGGCCAACGTCCTGACTTTC
clone size: .; D gene: TRBD1; J gene: TRBJ2-5; V gene: TRBV3-1/TRBV3-2; CDR3 protein: CASSHLQGTESKQTQYF; CDR3 DNA: TGTGCCAGCAGCCACCTACAGGGGACGGAATCCAAACAGACCCAGTACTTC
clone size: .; D gene: TRBD2; J gene: TRBJ2-1; V gene: TRBV9; CDR3 protein: CASSSRSGTSGTYNEQFF; CDR3 DNA: TGTGCCAGCAGCTCTCGTTCCGGGACTAGCGGGACCTACAATGAGCAGTTCTTC
clone size: .; D gene: TRBD1; J gene: TRBJ2-7; V gene: TRBV6-5; CDR3 protein: CASSSTGGEYF; CDR3 DNA: TGTGCCAGCAGTTCAACAGGGGGAGAGTACTTC
clone size: .; D gene: .; J gene: TRBJ1-6; V gene: TRBV5-1; CDR3 protein: CASSLDATGTISLHF; CDR3 DNA: TGCGCCAGCAGCTTGGATGCCACAGGGACAATCTCGCTCCACTTT
clone size: .; D gene: TRBD1; J gene: TRBJ2-5; V gene: TRBV5-1; CDR3 protein: CASSLGQGEWGTQYF; CDR3 DNA: TGCGCCAGCAGCTTGGGACAGGGGGAATGGGGGACCCAGTACTTC